Following are 26 T cell receptor beta chains from one sample sequenced in a study of graft-versus-host responses after intestinal transplantation. The assay was immunoSEQ multiplex PCR, and TCRdb's table has in-frame clones only and misses some. The data hold almost 85,000 clones, with 90% to 95% observed a single time. Antigen specificity for these receptors is unknown. The sequencing used unstimulated CD4+ T cells sorted from spleen or lymph node cells, collected before intestinal transplant. Every receptor here comes from a human donor who received an intestinal transplant.

In DNA, the CDR3 is TGTGCCAGCAGCGGACTGGGCCCGCACTCTGGAAACACCATATATTTT. The encoded protein is CASSGLGPHSGNTIYF. This chain links TRBV7-2 with TRBJ1-3; D unresolved. Germline CDR1 and CDR2: SGHTA and FQGNSA. The CDR3 is made up of 16 amino acids. The V end lost 5 bases, the J end lost 0 bases, and 14 bases lay between the germline ends.

The J gene is TRBJ1-2, the V gene TRBV7-2, with a weak D call TRBD1 (5 bases). Germline-derived CDR1 and CDR2 are SGHTA and FQGNSA. The CDR3 loop spans 15 amino acids. V was clipped by 5 bases and J by 8 bases, with 21 bases between them. CDR3 in DNA: TGTGCCAGCAGCCCCCGCGGGACCTTCTTGGGCGGCTACACCTTC. Protein sequence: CASSPRGTFLGGYTF.

This chain connects TRBV7-2 to TRBJ2-1, with D perhaps TRBD2 (6 bases). CDR1 is SGHTA and CDR2 is FQGNSA in the germline V gene. This CDR3 spans 15 amino acids. V was cut by 6 bases and J by 3 bases, with 15 bases left in between. The CDR3, as DNA: TGTGCCAGCAGTCGCGGTCCGGGGGTCTACAATGAGCAGTTCTTC. Amino acid sequence: CASSRGPGVYNEQFF.

The chain links TRBV29-1 to TRBJ2-3, with 11 bases aligning to TRBD2. The V and J ends lost 6 bases and 6 bases, in that order; junction bases with no gene match: 8. CDR1 is SQVTM, CDR2 ANQGSEA, per germline. The CDR3 consists of 14 residues. CDR3 amino acids: CSVPSGGLRDTQYF. DNA of the CDR3: TGCAGCGTACCTAGCGGGGGGCTTCGGGATACGCAGTATTTT.

This rearrangement joins TRBV6-1 to TRBJ2-7, with 8 nucleotides matching TRBD1. After removal of 1 base from V and 6 bases from J, the junction contained 8 bases not matched to a gene. In germline, CDR1 is MNHNS, CDR2 SASEGT. The CDR3 has 15 residues. CDR3 DNA sequence: TGTGCCAGCAGTGAAGTCGGACAGGGTTTAATCGAGCAGTACTTC. It yields the protein CASSEVGQGLIEQYF.

The rearrangement links TRBV5-1 to TRBJ2-7; D is unresolved. Looked up from germline, CDR1 is SGHRS and CDR2 is YFSETQ. Trimming cost V 1 base and J 0 bases, with 5 bases left between them. The CDR3 is 13 residues long. The CDR3 spells CASSLRSSYEQYF. The CDR3 nucleotides are TGCGCCAGCAGCTTGAGGAGCTCCTACGAGCAGTACTTC.

CDR3: CASSLAGGGETQYF. The CDR3 region has the DNA TGTGCCAGCAGCTTGGCGGGGGGCGGGGAGACCCAGTACTTC. The chain combines TRBV5-4 with TRBJ2-5; weak D call: TRBD2 (7 bases). In germline, CDR1 is SGHNT, CDR2 YYREEE (reference sequence). The CDR3 loop spans 14 amino acids. The ends were cut back, 0 bases at V and 5 bases at J, with 11 bases in the middle.

The chain links TRBV27 to TRBJ2-7; D is possibly TRBD2 (5 bases). The CDR3 has 13 amino acids. Trimming removed 6 bases from V and 3 bases from J, with 12 bases in between. Per the germline V gene, CDR1 is MNHEY and CDR2 is SMNVEV (reference sequence). Here the CDR3 DNA reads TGTGCCAGCAGGAGGGCCCTACTCTACGAGCAGTACTTC. Encoded protein: CASRRALLYEQYF.

This chain uses TRBV4-1 with TRBJ1-6; TRBD1 matches at 8 bases. V lost 0 bases and J lost 7; bases outside the gene matches: 11. CDR1 and CDR2 (germline): MGHRA, YSYEKL. The CDR3 totals 18 residues. In nucleotides, the CDR3 is TGCGCCAGCAGCCAAGACCCGCCCGACAGGGGAGGCAATTCACCCCTCCACTTT. Its translation: CASSQDPPDRGGNSPLHF.

This chain uses TRBV2 with TRBJ2-3; TRBD2 agrees at 8 bases. This CDR3 region has 13 residues. The V gene end was trimmed by 8 bases and the J gene end by 3 bases; junction bases not matched to a gene: 4. The germline V gene encodes CDR1 SNHLY and CDR2 FYNNEI. This CDR3 is CASQQRGTDTQYF. DNA for the CDR3: TGTGCCAGCCAGCAGCGGGGGACAGATACGCAGTATTTT.

The V gene is TRBV30, the J gene TRBJ2-7; the D is unclear. The CDR3 loop spans 14 amino acids. The V end was cut by 2 bases, the J end by 6 bases, with 17 bases between. Germline V CDR1 and CDR2: GTSNPN, SVGIG (reference sequence). The CDR3 spells CAWSPPRDTGEQYF. CDR3 DNA sequence: TGTGCCTGGAGTCCCCCCCGTGATACGGGCGAGCAGTACTTC.

V and J are TRBV9 and TRBJ1-2, with D possibly being TRBD1 (5 bases). V lost 0 bases and J lost 8, with 14 bases in between. This CDR3 comprises 14 residues. In germline, CDR1 is SGDLS, CDR2 YYNGEE. The DNA for the CDR3 is TGTGCCAGCAGCGTAGAAGGGGCATCTTGGGGCTACACCTTC. The encoded protein is CASSVEGASWGYTF.

The V call is TRBV27, the J call TRBJ1-2; 8 nucleotides align to TRBD1. Germline V gene lookup returns CDR1 MNHEY and CDR2 SMNVEV (reference sequence). This CDR3 has 14 amino acids. The junction had 11 bases not matched to a gene; V was cut back by 3 bases and J by 11 bases. The CDR3 spells CASSFMGQGAGYTF. In DNA, the CDR3 is TGTGCCAGCAGTTTTATGGGGCAGGGGGCGGGATACACCTTC.

This sequence joins TRBV4-1 and TRBJ2-1, with TRBD2 identical over 12 bases. The V and J ends lost 1 base and 7 bases, in that order; junction bases with no gene match: 5. Germline values: CDR1 MGHRA, CDR2 YSYEKL. The CDR3 is 16 amino acids. The CDR3: CASSQASGGAGNEQFF. CDR3 coding DNA: TGCGCCAGCAGCCAAGCTAGCGGGGGGGCTGGGAATGAGCAGTTCTTC.

The V and J genes are TRBV2 and TRBJ2-7; 7 bases agree with TRBD1. Germline CDR1 and CDR2: SNHLY and FYNNEI. V shed 7 bases and J 4 bases; nucleotides not matched to a gene: 1. This CDR3 contains 11 residues. The CDR3 spells CASTGGYEQYF. As DNA, the CDR3 is TGTGCCAGCACAGGGGGTTACGAGCAGTACTTC.

The chain couples TRBV6-5 to TRBJ1-1; 10 bases are a match to TRBD1. CDR1 is MNHEY, CDR2 SVGAGI, per germline. With 0 bases clipped from V and 4 bases from J, the junction kept 5 bases outside the gene matches. The CDR3 extends over 16 amino acids. This chain's CDR3 is CASSYSSGTGVTEAFF. The CDR3 bases are TGTGCCAGCAGTTACTCGAGCGGGACAGGGGTCACTGAAGCTTTCTTT.

This chain links TRBV30 with TRBJ2-3, with D maybe TRBD1 (5 bases). The germline V gene has CDR1 GTSNPN and CDR2 SVGIG (reference sequence). V was trimmed by 5 bases and J by 6 bases, leaving 15 bases between them. This CDR3 has 13 amino acids. CDR3 coding DNA: TGTGCCTGGGGCCAAGGGGAAGTGGATACGCAGTATTTT. As protein: CAWGQGEVDTQYF.

J is TRBJ2-5 and V is TRBV5-6; a weak D match, TRBD2 (7 bases). Germline CDR1 is SGHDT and CDR2 is YYEEEE. The CDR3 runs 15 residues. Trimming took off 2 bases at V and 2 bases at J, with 13 bases between the two ends. The CDR3 sequence: CASSFRGAPQETQYF. The CDR3 DNA sequence: TGTGCCAGCAGCTTCCGGGGGGCCCCACAAGAGACCCAGTACTTC.

The J gene is TRBJ2-2, the V gene TRBV6-4; TRBD1 aligns across 11 bases. V dropped 4 bases and J dropped 5; count of bases not matched to a gene: 6. CDR3 length: 16 residues. Germline loops: CDR1 MRHNA, CDR2 SNTAGT. CDR3 amino acids: CASSAGTGGVTGELFF. In DNA, the CDR3 is TGTGCCAGCAGTGCAGGGACAGGGGGGGTAACCGGGGAGCTGTTTTTT.

This clone was seen once. The CDR3 spells CASKGVGSSGNTIYF. CDR3 DNA: TGTGCCAGCAAGGGGGTGGGGAGCTCTGGAAACACCATATATTTT. The chain recombines TRBV2 with TRBJ1-3, with D possibly TRBD1 on 6 matching bases. The V end was cut by 7 bases, the J end by 0 bases, with 13 bases between. This CDR3 contains 15 residues. Germline CDR1 reads SNHLY; CDR2 reads FYNNEI.

The chain recombines TRBV4-3 with TRBJ2-1; the D gene is possibly TRBD1 (5 bases). V was shortened by 0 bases and J by 2 bases, with 8 bases between the two germline ends. Germline assignment: CDR1 LGHNA and CDR2 YSLEER. This CDR3 contains 15 residues. This CDR3 is CASSQDDRTYNEQFF. The CDR3 nucleotides read TGCGCCAGCAGCCAAGATGACAGAACCTACAATGAGCAGTTCTTC.

The chain couples TRBV14 to TRBJ2-7, with a possible D match to TRBD1 (5 bases). CDR1 is SGHDN, CDR2 FVKESK, per germline. V lost 5 bases and J lost 6, with 17 bases in between. This CDR3 is built from 14 residues. In DNA, the CDR3 is TGTGCCAGCAGCGCGGACATCGCGCTCCCCGAGCAGTACTTC. Its protein product is CASSADIALPEQYF.

CDR3 nucleotides: TGTGCCAGCAGCGTAGGGGGGGGACTAGGTGAGACCCAGTACTTC. This codes for CASSVGGGLGETQYF. This sequence joins TRBV7-2 and TRBJ2-5, with 8 bases lining up with TRBD2. Germline assignment: CDR1 SGHTA and CDR2 FQGNSA. The CDR3 loop spans 15 amino acids. J gave up 5 bases and V 5 bases, and 10 bases lay outside the gene matches. Full variable domain (remainder filled in from reference TRBV7-2 and TRBJ2-5): GAGVSQSPSNKVTEKGKDVELRCDPISGHTALYWYRQSLGQGLEFLIYFQGNSAPDKSGLPSDRFSAERTGGSVSTLTIQRTQQEDSAVYLCASSVGGGLGETQYFGPGTRLLVL.

The J gene is TRBJ2-7, the V gene TRBV5-1, with D possibly TRBD1 on 6 matching bases. From germline, CDR1 is SGHRS and CDR2 YFSETQ. This CDR3 has 11 amino acids. The V and J ends lost 7 bases and 2 bases respectively, with 7 bases between them. The CDR3 DNA follows: TGCGCCAGCGGGGACACCTACGAGCAGTACTTC. This gives the protein CASGDTYEQYF.

The rearrangement uses TRBV19 and TRBJ1-3; no clear D. Germline CDR1 is LNHDA and CDR2 is SQIVND (reference sequence). Trimming cost V 5 bases and J 0 bases, with 5 bases left between them. This CDR3 spans 13 amino acids. The CDR3 is CASSPLSGNTIYF. For the CDR3, the DNA is TGTGCCAGTAGTCCTCTCTCTGGAAACACCATATATTTT. Full variable domain (outside the CDR3, taken from reference TRBV19 and TRBJ1-3): DGGITQSPKYLFRKEGQNVTLSCEQNLNHDAMYWYRQDPGQGLRLIYYSQIVNDFQKGDIAEGYSVSREKKESFPLTVTSAQKNPTAFYLCASSPLSGNTIYFGEGSWLTVV.

CDR3 loop: CASSLTGVDPGELFF. Written as DNA, the CDR3 is TGCGCCAGCAGCTTGACAGGGGTGGATCCCGGGGAGCTGTTTTTT. The genes are TRBV5-1 and TRBJ2-2, with 7 bases lining up with TRBD1. The CDR3 is 15 residues long. Per the germline V gene, CDR1 is SGHRS and CDR2 is YFSETQ. The V and J ends lost 1 base and 6 bases, in that order; junction bases with no gene match: 6.